These 27 T cell receptor beta chains were all obtained from the same sample, sequenced in a study of blood T cell repertoires in COVID-19. The table came from immunoSEQ multiplex PCR; TCRdb's copy has only in-frame clones and leaves some out. The data hold approximately 100,000 clones, with over 75% observed a single time. What was sequenced was peripheral blood. The source is a human donor in a cohort sampled during active or convalescent COVID-19.

The chain carries TRBV6-5 and TRBJ1-1; 8 bases align to TRBD1. This CDR3 is 14 amino acids long. Unmatched junction bases numbered 4, after V lost 4 bases and J lost 3 bases. Per the germline V gene, CDR1 is MNHEY and CDR2 is SVGAGI. The CDR3 DNA is TGTGCCAGCAGTTCCCAGGGGGCCTACACTGAAGCTTTCTTT. It encodes CASSSQGAYTEAFF.

The chain carries TRBV28 and TRBJ1-2; no reliable D call. Deletions cut 10 bases from V and 4 bases from J, with 13 bases between. The CDR3 contains 12 residues. Germline CDR1 MDHEN, CDR2 SYDVKM. The CDR3 here is CAILQHPYGYTF. The CDR3 nucleotides read TGTGCCATCCTGCAACACCCCTATGGCTACACCTTC.

This rearrangement joins TRBV18 to TRBJ1-4; 7 nucleotides line up with TRBD1. From germline, CDR1 is KGHSH and CDR2 LQKENI. Trimming took 3 bases from V and 7 from J; bases not matched to a gene: 14. The CDR3 runs to 17 residues. DNA for the CDR3: TGTGCCAGCTCACCCATCACCCAGACAGGGCGGTCTGAAAAACTGTTTTTT. Translated, it gives CASSPITQTGRSEKLFF.

The rearrangement links TRBV6-6 to TRBJ1-2, with 7 bases fitting TRBD1. The CDR3 consists of 15 residues. From germline, CDR1 is MNHNY and CDR2 SVGAGI (reference sequence). The ends lost 2 bases at V and 2 bases at J; junction bases unmatched: 5. CDR3 nucleotides: TGTGCCAGCAGTTACCCGACAGGGAGCAACTATGGCTACACCTTC. Its translation is CASSYPTGSNYGYTF.

The chain uses TRBV24-1 and TRBJ2-5; 9 bases are a match to TRBD1. J lost 6 bases, V lost 6 bases, and 4 bases had no gene match. The CDR3 has 13 amino acids. Germline assignment: CDR1 KGHDR and CDR2 SFDVKD. The CDR3 is CATSRGQGKTQYF. CDR3 sequence (DNA): TGTGCCACCAGTAGGGGACAGGGAAAGACCCAGTACTTC.

The genes are TRBV3-1 (or the pseudogene TRBV3-2) and TRBJ1-3, with no clear D. Trimming cost V 3 bases and J 0 bases, with 9 bases left between them. CDR1 and CDR2 (germline): LGHDT, YNNKEL (reference sequence). This CDR3 spans 15 amino acids. DNA for the CDR3: TGTGCCAGCAGCCAGGGCAGAGACTCTGGAAACACCATATATTTT. It yields the protein CASSQGRDSGNTIYF.

The V gene is TRBV12-3 or TRBV12-4, the J gene TRBJ1-5; the D gene is possibly TRBD1 (5 bases). V shed 5 bases and J shed 5 bases, with 10 bases lying between them. This CDR3 is built from 13 residues. CDR3 in amino acids: CASSLQTDQPQHF. The CDR3 bases are TGTGCCAGCAGTCTACAGACAGATCAGCCCCAGCATTTT.

The rearrangement uses TRBV11-2 and TRBJ1-1; unclear D gene. The germline V gene has CDR1 SGHAT and CDR2 FQNNGV. V lost 7 bases, J lost 5 bases, and 8 bases lay in between. This CDR3 contains 11 residues. The CDR3: CASMVATEAFF. DNA of the CDR3: TGTGCCAGCATGGTGGCTACTGAAGCTTTCTTT.

The chain couples TRBV5-5 to TRBJ1-3; D is unresolved. CDR3 length equals 14 residues. V was trimmed by 3 bases and J by 0 bases, leaving 7 bases between them. Germline-derived CDR1 and CDR2 are SGHKS and YYEKEE (reference sequence). The DNA for the CDR3 is TGTGCCAGCAGCTCGGGGTACTCTGGAAACACCATATATTTT. The encoded protein is CASSSGYSGNTIYF.

This rearrangement joins TRBV24-1 to TRBJ1-2, with 9 bases that match TRBD1. This CDR3 is built from 14 residues. Germline lookup yields CDR1 KGHDR and CDR2 SFDVKD. J gave up 2 bases and V 6 bases, and 3 bases lay outside the gene matches. The CDR3 DNA reads as TGTGCCACCAGTAGGACAGGGGTAAACTATGGCTACACCTTC. It is translated as CATSRTGVNYGYTF.

There are a few counts of this clone. The chain combines TRBV7-2 with TRBJ2-4; TRBD2 aligns across 9 bases. The germline V gene encodes CDR1 SGHTA and CDR2 FQGNSA. CDR3 size: 16 residues. After removal of 1 base from V and 5 bases from J, the junction contained 6 bases not matched to a gene. CDR3 bases: TGTGCCAGCAGCTTAGGTCCAAGACTAGCGGAAAACATTCAGTACTTC. Protein sequence: CASSLGPRLAENIQYF. Full variable domain (outside the CDR3, taken from reference TRBV7-2 and TRBJ2-4): GAGVSQSPSNKVTEKGKDVELRCDPISGHTALYWYRQSLGQGLEFLIYFQGNSAPDKSGLPSDRFSAERTGGSVSTLTIQRTQQEDSAVYLCASSLGPRLAENIQYFGAGTRLSVL.

The genes are TRBV5-1 and TRBJ2-3; possibly TRBD1 for D (6 bases). The CDR3 totals 15 residues. Germline CDR1 SGHRS, CDR2 YFSETQ. Trimming shortened V by 4 bases and J by 3 bases, and 15 bases separated the two germline ends. The CDR3 is CASSPLRTATDTQYF. CDR3 sequence (DNA): TGCGCCAGCAGCCCTCTGAGGACAGCTACAGATACGCAGTATTTT.

The J gene is TRBJ1-3, the V gene TRBV18; D remains unclear. Trimming left V 4 bases short and J 2 bases short, with 9 bases between. The germline CDR1 and CDR2 sequences are KGHSH and LQKENI. The CDR3 loop spans 14 amino acids. The CDR3, as DNA: TGTGCCAGCTCACAGGGAGTTACTGGAAACACCATATATTTT. Translated: CASSQGVTGNTIYF.

The rearrangement joins TRBV6-5 to TRBJ2-2; D not certain. This CDR3 is built from 15 residues. Between the trimmed V and J ends, which lost 7 bases and 7 bases, there was a span of 19 bases. Per the germline V gene, CDR1 is MNHEY and CDR2 is SVGAGI. The CDR3 bases are TGTGCCAGCATCAATTCGCTGACCTCGGGCGGGGAGCTGTTTTTT. As protein: CASINSLTSGGELFF.

The chain employs TRBV5-4 and TRBJ1-2, with TRBD1 matching 7 bases. This CDR3 contains 14 residues. The germline V gene encodes CDR1 SGHNT and CDR2 YYREEE (reference sequence). Trimming took 4 bases from V and 3 from J; bases not matched to a gene: 6. In DNA, the CDR3 is TGTGCCAGCAGCGACGGTGGGACAGACTATGGCTACACCTTC. Encoded protein: CASSDGGTDYGYTF.

The chain uses TRBV19 and TRBJ1-1; no firm D call. This CDR3 is 12 amino acids long. The ends were cut back, 4 bases at V and 0 bases at J, with 3 bases in the middle. Germline V lookup: CDR1 LNHDA, CDR2 SQIVND (reference sequence). CDR3 sequence (DNA): TGTGCCAGTAGTACGGTGAACACTGAAGCTTTCTTT. Translated: CASSTVNTEAFF.

J is TRBJ2-2 and V is TRBV4-1; D possibly corresponds to TRBD2 (5 bases). This CDR3 has 14 residues. V gave up 4 bases and J gave up 8 bases, with 14 bases separating them. Germline CDR1 reads MGHRA; CDR2 reads YSYEKL. The CDR3: CASSPEAAVGELFF. Written as DNA, the CDR3 is TGCGCCAGCAGCCCTGAAGCGGCAGTTGGGGAGCTGTTTTTT.

The gene calls are TRBV7-9 and TRBJ1-2; 7 bases are shared with TRBD1. Germline CDR1 and CDR2: SEHNR and FQNEAQ (reference sequence). This CDR3 spans 13 amino acids. J lost 3 bases, V lost 5 bases, and 3 bases had no gene match. DNA of the CDR3: TGTGCCAGCAGCCGGGACAGCTACTATGGCTACACCTTC. This translates into CASSRDSYYGYTF.

The chain carries TRBV5-1 and TRBJ2-5; D is undetermined. CDR3 length equals 14 residues. The germline CDR1 and CDR2 sequences are SGHRS and YFSETQ. The V end lost 4 bases, the J end lost 1 base, and 11 bases lay between the germline ends. CDR3 sequence reads: CASSPATPQETQYF. The CDR3 nucleotides are TGCGCCAGCAGCCCGGCGACACCCCAAGAGACCCAGTACTTC.

The rearrangement joins TRBV10-3 to TRBJ1-2; D possibly corresponds to TRBD1 (5 bases). Germline CDR1 reads ENHRY; CDR2 reads SYGVKD. V was pared by 4 bases and J by 4 bases, with 13 bases between. The CDR3 consists of 14 residues. Here the CDR3 DNA reads TGTGCCATCAGTGTGACAGAAGAATCCTATGGCTACACCTTC. Translation gives CAISVTEESYGYTF.

The rearrangement joins TRBV11-2 to TRBJ2-7; 9 bases align to TRBD1. Germline assignment: CDR1 SGHAT and CDR2 FQNNGV. The CDR3 runs to 17 residues. Unmatched junction bases numbered 12, after V lost 4 bases and J lost 2 bases. The CDR3 bases are TGTGCCAGCAGCTCGCTTTTGGGACAGGGATTAACCTACGAGCAGTACTTC. Protein: CASSSLLGQGLTYEQYF.

This chain links TRBV3-1 (or the pseudogene TRBV3-2) with TRBJ2-3; TRBD1 might be the D (5 bases). The germline gives CDR1 LGHDT, CDR2 YNNKEL (reference sequence). Trimming took 4 bases from V and 4 from J, leaving 12 bases between them. This CDR3 contains 14 residues. The CDR3 region has the DNA TGTGCCAGCAGCCGCAGGGCCTCCCCAGATACGCAGTATTTT. Amino acids: CASSRRASPDTQYF.

V and J are TRBV11-2 and TRBJ1-1; no clear D. Germline V gene data show CDR1 as SGHAT and CDR2 as FQNNGV. The V gene lost 0 bases and the J gene lost 6 bases, with 11 bases spanning the gap. This CDR3 contains 14 residues. This CDR3 reads CASSLDLSTSEAFF. CDR3 nucleotide sequence: TGTGCCAGCAGCTTAGATCTATCGACATCTGAAGCTTTCTTT.

The gene calls are TRBV4-1 and TRBJ1-5; D not resolved. This CDR3 has 14 residues. V gave up 4 bases and J gave up 4 bases, with 11 bases separating them. Germline V gene sequence: CDR1 MGHRA, CDR2 YSYEKL. The CDR3 DNA sequence: TGCGCCAGCAGCCGATCCCAGGATAATCAGCCCCAGCATTTT. Residues: CASSRSQDNQPQHF.

V and J are TRBV6-2 or TRBV6-3 and TRBJ1-4, with no clear D. With 3 bases removed from V and 5 bases from J, the gap between germline ends came to 4 bases. Germline V gene sequence: CDR1 MNHEY, CDR2 SVGEGT. The length of the CDR3 is 12 residues. CDR3 in DNA: TGTGCCAGCAGTTATCGGAATGAAAAACTGTTTTTT. It is translated as CASSYRNEKLFF.

The sample holds a few counts of this clone. The chain is built from TRBV7-9 and TRBJ1-5; D is possibly TRBD1 (5 bases). CDR3 length: 14 residues. Germline values: CDR1 SEHNR, CDR2 FQNEAQ (reference sequence). Trimming removed 5 bases at V and 6 bases at J, with 14 bases between. As DNA, the CDR3 is TGTGCCAGCAGCCCAACTGGGGACTCTCAGCCCCAGCATTTT. Encoded protein: CASSPTGDSQPQHF. The full variable domain, with the rest looked up from reference TRBV7-9 and TRBJ1-5, is DTGVSQNPRHKITKRGQNVTFRCDPISEHNRLYWYRQTLGQGPEFLTYFQNEAQLEKSRLLSDRFSAERPKGSFSTLEIQRTEQGDSAMYLCASSPTGDSQPQHFGDGTRLSIL.

This clone was found a few times. The gene calls are TRBV2 and TRBJ1-6; 7 positions agree with TRBD1. J was trimmed by 9 bases and V by 8 bases; bases with no gene match: 7. The germline V gene encodes CDR1 SNHLY and CDR2 FYNNEI. CDR3 size: 13 residues. The CDR3 sequence: CASHRGSSSPLHF. CDR3 nucleotides: TGTGCCAGCCACAGGGGATCCAGTTCACCCCTCCACTTT.